The T cell receptor (beta chain) described here comes from a study of T cells after posttransplantation cyclophosphamide. This table comes from immunoSEQ multiplex PCR, and its TCRdb copy is limited to in-frame clones, with some not included. The sample gives tens of thousands of clones, roughly 78% of which show up once; roughly 8.3% is in the top ten. Cyclophosphamide on days +3 and +4 followed busulfan-fludarabine conditioning and a marrow graft. The CDR3 is 13 residues long. The V gene end was trimmed by 2 bases and the J gene end by 5 bases; junction bases not matched to a gene: 3. Germline CDR1 SQVTM, CDR2 ANQGSEA.

V is TRBV29-1 and J is TRBJ2-7; 10 bases line up with TRBD1. This sample comprised CD4+ T cells sorted from blood, obtained around 2,000 days after a stem cell transplant with posttransplant cyclophosphamide. This sequence was found in a female patient aged 35 to 55 who received an allogeneic stem cell transplant from a related donor, was CMV-positive, and had no GVHD. Some T cells may originate from the graft donor. The CDR3 spells CSVEQGQGNEQYF. The CDR3 coding sequence is TGCAGCGTTGAACAGGGACAGGGGAACGAGCAGTACTTC.